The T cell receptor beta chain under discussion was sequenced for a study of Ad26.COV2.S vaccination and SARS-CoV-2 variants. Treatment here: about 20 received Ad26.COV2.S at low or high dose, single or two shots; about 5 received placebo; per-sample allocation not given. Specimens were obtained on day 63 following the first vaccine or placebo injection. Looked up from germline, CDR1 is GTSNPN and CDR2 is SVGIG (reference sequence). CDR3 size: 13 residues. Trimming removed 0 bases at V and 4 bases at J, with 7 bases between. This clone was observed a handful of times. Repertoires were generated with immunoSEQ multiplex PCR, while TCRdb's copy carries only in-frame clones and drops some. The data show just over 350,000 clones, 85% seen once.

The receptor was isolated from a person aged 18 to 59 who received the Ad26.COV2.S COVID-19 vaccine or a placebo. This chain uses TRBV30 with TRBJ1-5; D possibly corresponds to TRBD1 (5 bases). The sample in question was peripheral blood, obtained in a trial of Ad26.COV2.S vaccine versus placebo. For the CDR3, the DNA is TGTGCCTGGAGTGTAAAGGGGAATCAGCCCCAGCATTTT. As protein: CAWSVKGNQPQHF.